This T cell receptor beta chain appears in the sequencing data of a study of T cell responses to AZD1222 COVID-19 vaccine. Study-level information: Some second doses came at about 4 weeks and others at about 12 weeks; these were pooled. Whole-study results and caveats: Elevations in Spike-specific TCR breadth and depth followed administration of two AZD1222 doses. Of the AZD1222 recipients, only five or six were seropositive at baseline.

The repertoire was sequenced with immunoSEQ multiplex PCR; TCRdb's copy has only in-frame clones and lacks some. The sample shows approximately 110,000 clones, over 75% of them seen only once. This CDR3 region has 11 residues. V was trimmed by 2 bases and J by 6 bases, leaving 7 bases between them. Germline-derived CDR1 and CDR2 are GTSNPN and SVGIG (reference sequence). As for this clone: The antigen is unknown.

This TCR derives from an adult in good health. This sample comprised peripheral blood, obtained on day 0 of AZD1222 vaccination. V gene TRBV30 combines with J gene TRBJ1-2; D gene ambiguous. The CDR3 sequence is CAWSMADGYTF. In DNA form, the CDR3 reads TGTGCCTGGAGTATGGCAGATGGCTACACCTTC.